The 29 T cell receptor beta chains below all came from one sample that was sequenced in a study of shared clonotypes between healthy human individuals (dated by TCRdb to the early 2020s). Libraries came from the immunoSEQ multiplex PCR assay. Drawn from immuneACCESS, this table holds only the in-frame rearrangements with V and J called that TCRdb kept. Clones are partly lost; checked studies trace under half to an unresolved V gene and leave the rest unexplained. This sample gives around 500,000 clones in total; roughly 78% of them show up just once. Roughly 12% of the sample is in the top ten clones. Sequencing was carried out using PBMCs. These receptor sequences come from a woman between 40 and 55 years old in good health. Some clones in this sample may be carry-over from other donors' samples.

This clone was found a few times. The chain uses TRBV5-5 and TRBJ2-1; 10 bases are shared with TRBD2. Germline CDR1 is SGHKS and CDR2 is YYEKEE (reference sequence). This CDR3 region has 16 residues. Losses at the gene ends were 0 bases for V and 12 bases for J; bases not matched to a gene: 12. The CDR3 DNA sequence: TGTGCCAGCAGCTTGGCCGGACTAGCGGTTCCCGAAGGGCAGTTCTTC. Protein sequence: CASSLAGLAVPEGQFF. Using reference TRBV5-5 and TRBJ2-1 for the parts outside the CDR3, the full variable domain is DAGVTQSPTHLIKTRGQQVTLRCSPISGHKSVSWYQQVLGQGPQFIFQYYEKEERGRGNFPDRFSARQFPNYSSELNVNALLLGDSALYLCASSLAGLAVPEGQFFGPGTRLTVL.

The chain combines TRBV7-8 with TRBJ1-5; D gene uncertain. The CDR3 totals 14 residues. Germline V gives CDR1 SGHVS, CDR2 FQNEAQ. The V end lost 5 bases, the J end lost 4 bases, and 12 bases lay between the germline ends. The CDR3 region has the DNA TGTGCCAGCAGCCTAAAGACTGGAAATCAGCCCCAGCATTTT. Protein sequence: CASSLKTGNQPQHF.

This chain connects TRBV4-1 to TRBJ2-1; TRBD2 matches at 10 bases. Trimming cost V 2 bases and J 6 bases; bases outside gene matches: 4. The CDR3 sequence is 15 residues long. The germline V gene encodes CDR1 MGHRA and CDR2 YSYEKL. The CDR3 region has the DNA TGCGCCAGCAGCCAAATGGGACTAGCGCTCAATGAGCAGTTCTTC. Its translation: CASSQMGLALNEQFF.

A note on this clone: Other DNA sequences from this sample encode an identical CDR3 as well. CDR3 DNA: TGTGCCAGCAGCTTGGGCACCGGGGAGCTGTTTTTT. Its translation: CASSLGTGELFF. The rearrangement links TRBV7-9 to TRBJ2-2; D is ambiguous. V was pared by 3 bases and J by 4 bases, with 3 bases between. Germline CDR1 and CDR2: SEHNR and FQNEAQ (reference sequence). The CDR3 spans 12 residues.

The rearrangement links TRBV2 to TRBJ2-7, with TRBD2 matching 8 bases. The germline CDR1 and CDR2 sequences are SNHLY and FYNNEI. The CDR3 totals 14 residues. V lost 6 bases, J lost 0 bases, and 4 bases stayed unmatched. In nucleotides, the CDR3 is TGTGCCAGCAGAATTAGCGGGGACTCCTACGAGCAGTACTTC. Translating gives CASRISGDSYEQYF. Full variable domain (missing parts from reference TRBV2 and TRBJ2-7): EPEVTQTPSHQVTQMGQEVILRCVPISNHLYFYWYRQILGQKVEFLVSFYNNEISEKSEIFDDQFSVERPDGSNFTLKIRSTKLEDSAMYFCASRISGDSYEQYFGPGTRLTVT.

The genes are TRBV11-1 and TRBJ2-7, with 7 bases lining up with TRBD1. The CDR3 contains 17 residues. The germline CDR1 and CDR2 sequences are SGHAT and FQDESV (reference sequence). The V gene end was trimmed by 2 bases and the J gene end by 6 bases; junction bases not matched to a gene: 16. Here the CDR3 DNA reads TGTGCCAGCAGCTTAAGTAGGTTGGGGACAGCAGCCTCCGAGCAGTACTTC. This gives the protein CASSLSRLGTAASEQYF.

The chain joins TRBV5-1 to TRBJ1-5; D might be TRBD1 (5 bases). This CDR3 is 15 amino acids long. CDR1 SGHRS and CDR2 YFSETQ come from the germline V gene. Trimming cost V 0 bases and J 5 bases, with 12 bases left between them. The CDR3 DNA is TGCGCCAGCAGCTTGGACGTGGGGGGTCATCAGCCCCAGCATTTT. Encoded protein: CASSLDVGGHQPQHF.

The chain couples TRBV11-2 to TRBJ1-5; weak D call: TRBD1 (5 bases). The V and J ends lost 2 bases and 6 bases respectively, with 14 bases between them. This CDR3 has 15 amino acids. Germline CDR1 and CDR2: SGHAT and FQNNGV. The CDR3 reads CASSLNPGLSQPQHF. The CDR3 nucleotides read TGTGCCAGCAGCTTAAATCCAGGGTTAAGTCAGCCCCAGCATTTT.

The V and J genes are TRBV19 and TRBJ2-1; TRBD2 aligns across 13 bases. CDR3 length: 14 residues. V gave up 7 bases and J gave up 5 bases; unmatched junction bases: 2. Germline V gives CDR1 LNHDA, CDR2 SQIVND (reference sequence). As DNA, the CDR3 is TGTGCCAGTATCGGGACTAGCGGGAACAATGAGCAGTTCTTC. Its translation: CASIGTSGNNEQFF.

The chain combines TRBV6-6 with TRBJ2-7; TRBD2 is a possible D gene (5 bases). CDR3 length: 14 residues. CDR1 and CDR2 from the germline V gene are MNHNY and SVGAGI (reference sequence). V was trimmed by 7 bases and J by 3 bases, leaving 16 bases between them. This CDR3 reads CASTALGEVYEQYF. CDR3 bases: TGTGCCAGCACCGCTCTGGGAGAGGTCTACGAGCAGTACTTC.

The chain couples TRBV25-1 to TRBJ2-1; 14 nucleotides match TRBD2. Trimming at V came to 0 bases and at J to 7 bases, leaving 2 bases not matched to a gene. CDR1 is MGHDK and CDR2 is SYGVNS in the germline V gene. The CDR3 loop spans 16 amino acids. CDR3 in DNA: TGTGCCAGCAGTGAATATAGACTAGCGGGAGGGAATGAGCAGTTCTTC. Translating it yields CASSEYRLAGGNEQFF.

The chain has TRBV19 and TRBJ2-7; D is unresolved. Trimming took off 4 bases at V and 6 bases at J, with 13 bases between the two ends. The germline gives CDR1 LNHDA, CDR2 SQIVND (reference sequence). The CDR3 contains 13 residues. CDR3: CASSTFVSGEQYF. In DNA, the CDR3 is TGTGCCAGTAGTACCTTCGTAAGTGGCGAGCAGTACTTC.

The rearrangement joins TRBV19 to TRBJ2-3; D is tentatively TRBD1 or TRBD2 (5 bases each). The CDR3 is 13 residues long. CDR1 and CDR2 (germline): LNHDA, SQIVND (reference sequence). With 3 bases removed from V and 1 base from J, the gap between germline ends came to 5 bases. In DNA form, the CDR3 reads TGTGCCAGTAGTATGGGGGGCACAGATACGCAGTATTTT. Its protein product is CASSMGGTDTQYF.

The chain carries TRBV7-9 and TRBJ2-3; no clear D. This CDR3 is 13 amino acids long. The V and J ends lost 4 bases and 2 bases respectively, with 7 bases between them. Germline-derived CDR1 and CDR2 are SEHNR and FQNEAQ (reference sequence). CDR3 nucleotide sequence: TGTGCCAGCAGCTCAGGATACACAGATACGCAGTATTTT. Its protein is CASSSGYTDTQYF.

The CDR3 DNA follows: TGTGCCAGCAGCCCGGGGACCCACCTCGGCTACACCTTC. Its protein product is CASSPGTHLGYTF. The chain couples TRBV11-2 to TRBJ1-2; TRBD1 might be the D (5 bases). V was shortened by 5 bases and J by 8 bases, with 15 bases between the two germline ends. The CDR3 spans 13 residues. Germline V gene data show CDR1 as SGHAT and CDR2 as FQNNGV.

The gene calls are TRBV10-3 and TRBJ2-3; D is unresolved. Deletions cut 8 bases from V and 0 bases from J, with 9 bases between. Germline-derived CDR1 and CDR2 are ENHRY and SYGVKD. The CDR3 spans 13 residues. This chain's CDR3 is CAIAFTSTDTQYF. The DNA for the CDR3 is TGTGCCATCGCATTTACTAGCACAGATACGCAGTATTTT.

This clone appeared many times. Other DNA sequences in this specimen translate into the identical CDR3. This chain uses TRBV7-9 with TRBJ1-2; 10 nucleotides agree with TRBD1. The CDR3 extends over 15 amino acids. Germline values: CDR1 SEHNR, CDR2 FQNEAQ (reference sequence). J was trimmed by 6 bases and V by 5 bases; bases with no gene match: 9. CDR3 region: CASSPGQGRRHGYTF. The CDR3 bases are TGTGCCAGCAGCCCGGGACAGGGGCGCCGCCATGGCTACACCTTC.

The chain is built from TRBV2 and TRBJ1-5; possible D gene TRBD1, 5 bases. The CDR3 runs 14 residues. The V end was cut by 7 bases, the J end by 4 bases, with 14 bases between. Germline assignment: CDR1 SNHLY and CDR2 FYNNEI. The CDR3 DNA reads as TGTGCCAGCAAGGGGACGCGAGGGAATCAGCCCCAGCATTTT. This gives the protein CASKGTRGNQPQHF.

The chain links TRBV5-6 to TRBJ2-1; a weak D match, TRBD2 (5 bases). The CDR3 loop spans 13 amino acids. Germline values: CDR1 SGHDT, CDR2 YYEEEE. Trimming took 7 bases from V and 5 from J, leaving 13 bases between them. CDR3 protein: CASAGVAHNEQFF. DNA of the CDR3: TGTGCCAGCGCCGGGGTGGCCCACAATGAGCAGTTCTTC.

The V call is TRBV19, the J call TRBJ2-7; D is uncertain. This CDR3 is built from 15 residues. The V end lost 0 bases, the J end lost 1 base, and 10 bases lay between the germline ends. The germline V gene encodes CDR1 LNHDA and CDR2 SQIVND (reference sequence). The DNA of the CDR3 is TGTGCCAGTAGTATAGATCCCGCCAGTTCCTACGAGCAGTACTTC. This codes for CASSIDPASSYEQYF.

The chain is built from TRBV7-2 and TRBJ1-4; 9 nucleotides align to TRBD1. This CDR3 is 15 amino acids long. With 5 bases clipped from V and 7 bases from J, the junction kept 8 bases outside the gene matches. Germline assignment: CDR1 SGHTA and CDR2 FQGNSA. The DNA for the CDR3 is TGTGCCAGCAGCCCCTACAGGGGGCAAGGTGAAAAACTGTTTTTT. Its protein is CASSPYRGQGEKLFF.

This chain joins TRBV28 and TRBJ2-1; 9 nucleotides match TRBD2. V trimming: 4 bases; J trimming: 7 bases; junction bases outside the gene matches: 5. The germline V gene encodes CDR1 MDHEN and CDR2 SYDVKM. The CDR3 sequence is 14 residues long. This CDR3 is CASSWAGGRNEQFF. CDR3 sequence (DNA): TGTGCCAGCAGTTGGGCGGGAGGGCGTAATGAGCAGTTCTTC.

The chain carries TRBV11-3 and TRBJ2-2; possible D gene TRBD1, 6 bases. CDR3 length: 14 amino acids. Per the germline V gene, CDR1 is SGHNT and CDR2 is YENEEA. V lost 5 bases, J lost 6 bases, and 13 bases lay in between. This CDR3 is CASSPTGSSGELFF. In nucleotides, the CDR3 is TGTGCCAGCAGCCCAACAGGGAGCTCCGGGGAGCTGTTTTTT.

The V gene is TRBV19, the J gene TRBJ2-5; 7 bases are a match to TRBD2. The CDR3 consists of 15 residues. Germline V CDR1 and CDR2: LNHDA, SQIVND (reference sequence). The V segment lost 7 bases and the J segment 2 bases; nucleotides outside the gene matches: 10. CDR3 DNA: TGTGCCAGTACCGGGACTAACGACGAGCAAGAGACCCAGTACTTC. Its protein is CASTGTNDEQETQYF.

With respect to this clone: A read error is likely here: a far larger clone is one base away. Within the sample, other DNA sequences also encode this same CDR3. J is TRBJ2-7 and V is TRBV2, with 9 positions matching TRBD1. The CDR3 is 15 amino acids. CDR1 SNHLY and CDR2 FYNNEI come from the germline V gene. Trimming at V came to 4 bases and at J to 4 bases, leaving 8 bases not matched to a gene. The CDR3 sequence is CASSGDRASSYEQYF. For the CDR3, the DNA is TGTGCCAGCAGTGGGGACAGGGCGAGCTCTTACGAGCAGTACTTC. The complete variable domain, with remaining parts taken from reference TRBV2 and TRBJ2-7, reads EPEVTQTPSHQVTQMGQEVILRCVPISNHLYFYWYRQILGQKVEFLVSFYNNEISEKSEIFDDQFSVERPDGSNFTLKIRSTKLEDSAMYFCASSGDRASSYEQYFGPGTRLTVT.

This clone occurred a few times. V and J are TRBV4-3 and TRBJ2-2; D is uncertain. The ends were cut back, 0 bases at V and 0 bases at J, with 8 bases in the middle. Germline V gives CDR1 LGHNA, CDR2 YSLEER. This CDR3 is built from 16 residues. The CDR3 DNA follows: TGCGCCAGCAGCCAAGATTCGACGGCGAACACCGGGGAGCTGTTTTTT. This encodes CASSQDSTANTGELFF.

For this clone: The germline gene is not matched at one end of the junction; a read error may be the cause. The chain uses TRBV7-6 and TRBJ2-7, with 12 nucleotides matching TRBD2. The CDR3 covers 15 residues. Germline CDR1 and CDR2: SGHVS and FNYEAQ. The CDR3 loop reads CASSTLAGGIYVQYF. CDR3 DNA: TGTGCCAGCAGCACACTAGCGGGAGGAATATACGTGCAGTACTTC.

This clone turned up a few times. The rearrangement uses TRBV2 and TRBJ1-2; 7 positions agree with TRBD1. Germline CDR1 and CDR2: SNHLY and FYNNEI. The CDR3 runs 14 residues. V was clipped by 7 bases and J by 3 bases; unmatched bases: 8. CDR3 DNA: TGTGCCAGCAACAGGGGAGCGCTAGACTATGGCTACACCTTC. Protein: CASNRGALDYGYTF.

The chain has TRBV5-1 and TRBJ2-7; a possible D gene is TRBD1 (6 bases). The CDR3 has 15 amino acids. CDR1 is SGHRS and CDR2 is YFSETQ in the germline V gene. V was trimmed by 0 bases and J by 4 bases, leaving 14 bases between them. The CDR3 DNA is TGCGCCAGCAGCTTGGATCCAGGGGTTAAGTACGAGCAGTACTTC. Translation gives CASSLDPGVKYEQYF.